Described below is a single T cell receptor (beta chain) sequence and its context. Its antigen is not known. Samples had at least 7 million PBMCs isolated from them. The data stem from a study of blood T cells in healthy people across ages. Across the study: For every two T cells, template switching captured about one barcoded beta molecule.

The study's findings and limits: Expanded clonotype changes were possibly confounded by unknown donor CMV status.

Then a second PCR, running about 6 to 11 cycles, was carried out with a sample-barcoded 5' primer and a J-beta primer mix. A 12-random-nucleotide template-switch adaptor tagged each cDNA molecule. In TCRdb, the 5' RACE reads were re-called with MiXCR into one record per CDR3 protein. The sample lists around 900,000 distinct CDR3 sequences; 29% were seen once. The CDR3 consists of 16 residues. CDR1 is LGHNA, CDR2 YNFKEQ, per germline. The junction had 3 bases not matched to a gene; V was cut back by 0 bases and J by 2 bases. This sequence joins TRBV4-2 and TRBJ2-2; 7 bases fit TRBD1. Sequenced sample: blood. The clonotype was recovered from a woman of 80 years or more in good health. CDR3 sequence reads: CASSQEPGGNTGELFF. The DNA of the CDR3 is TGTGCCAGCAGCCAAGAACCAGGGGGAAACACCGGGGAGCTGTTTTTT.